Presented here are 7 T cell receptor beta chains from one specimen sequenced in a study of identical twins. From the 5' RACE reads, TCRdb called clonotypes with MiXCR, one entry per CDR3 protein. This table has about 810,000 distinct CDR3 sequences, approximately 13% appearing once. The sample was also reused in another study, on yellow fever vaccine responses in identical twins.

Sequenced: PBMCs. The receptors were sampled from a woman between 18 and 29 years old in good health.

This clonotype was detected only a few times. The V gene is TRBV24-1, the J gene TRBJ2-1, with D tentatively TRBD2 (5 bases). Trimming cost V 6 bases and J 7 bases, with 12 bases left between them. This CDR3 contains 13 residues. Germline lookup yields CDR1 KGHDR and CDR2 SFDVKD. For the CDR3, the DNA is TGTGCCACCAGTACAGCAGGACTTAATGAGCAGTTCTTC. Translating it yields CATSTAGLNEQFF.

This clonotype was counted ten times or more. The chain links TRBV4-1 to TRBJ2-2, with D uncertain. CDR3 length: 13 amino acids. The V end lost 5 bases, the J end lost 4 bases, and 8 bases lay between the germline ends. Germline V gene data show CDR1 as MGHRA and CDR2 as YSYEKL. Written as DNA, the CDR3 is TGCGCCAGCAGCGAAAGATCCACCGGGGAGCTGTTTTTT. Its protein product is CASSERSTGELFF.

This clonotype was recorded many times. The gene calls are TRBV2 and TRBJ2-3; 9 positions agree with TRBD2. This CDR3 is built from 14 residues. Germline CDR1 and CDR2: SNHLY and FYNNEI. V lost 6 bases, J lost 7 bases, and 8 bases stayed unmatched. This chain's CDR3 is CASRGTSRMNTQYF. The CDR3 DNA reads TGTGCCAGCAGAGGGACTAGCAGGATGAATACGCAGTATTTT. Full variable domain (outside the CDR3, taken from reference TRBV2 and TRBJ2-3): EPEVTQTPSHQVTQMGQEVILRCVPISNHLYFYWYRQILGQKVEFLVSFYNNEISEKSEIFDDQFSVERPDGSNFTLKIRSTKLEDSAMYFCASRGTSRMNTQYFGPGTRLTVL.

The CDR3 loop is CASSQSQGKAFF. CDR3 DNA: TGTGCCAGCAGCCAATCTCAGGGAAAAGCTTTCTTT. V gene TRBV7-9 combines with J gene TRBJ1-1, with D maybe TRBD1 (5 bases). The V gene's germline CDR1 is SEHNR and CDR2 FQNEAQ (reference sequence). V was cut by 5 bases and J by 9 bases, with 13 bases left in between. This CDR3 is 12 amino acids long.

The rearrangement links TRBV29-1 to TRBJ2-3; a possible D gene is TRBD2 (6 bases). Trimming removed 6 bases at V and 4 bases at J, with 17 bases between. Per the germline V gene, CDR1 is SQVTM and CDR2 is ANQGSEA. There are 14 residues in the CDR3. CDR3 coding DNA: TGCAGCGTGGACTTCGGGAGTACCGCAGATACGCAGTATTTT. Residues: CSVDFGSTADTQYF.

This clonotype was picked up a small number of times. This chain links TRBV6-2 or TRBV6-3 with TRBJ2-1, with 8 positions matching TRBD2. J was trimmed by 6 bases and V by 4 bases; bases with no gene match: 8. The CDR3 is made up of 15 amino acids. Germline V gives CDR1 MNHEY, CDR2 SVGEGT. The CDR3 coding sequence is TGTGCCAGCAGTTCCGGGGGGGCGGGACGCAATGAGCAGTTCTTC. Its translation is CASSSGGAGRNEQFF.

The chain combines TRBV18 with TRBJ2-5, with D possibly being TRBD1 (5 bases). The CDR3 runs to 17 residues. V lost 4 bases and J 2 bases, leaving 20 bases between the germline ends. Germline CDR1 and CDR2: KGHSH and LQKENI. The CDR3 sequence is CASSRLGQGGLQETQYF. The DNA of the CDR3 is TGTGCCAGCTCACGACTGGGGCAGGGTGGATTACAAGAGACCCAGTACTTC.